A single sample gave rise to the 21 T cell receptor beta chains below, sequenced in a study of blood T cell repertoires in COVID-19. The repertoire was sequenced with immunoSEQ multiplex PCR; TCRdb's copy has only in-frame clones and lacks some. The sample lists under 250,000 clones, roughly 80% occurring once. Material: peripheral blood. Receptors were obtained from a woman over 75 with acute or convalescent COVID-19.

V is TRBV5-6 and J is TRBJ1-5; 9 bases fit TRBD1. CDR1 is SGHDT, CDR2 YYEEEE, per germline. V shed 4 bases, J shed 6 bases, and the junction held 8 bases outside the gene matches. This CDR3 comprises 15 residues. This chain's CDR3 is CASSPPGTGTQPQHF. The CDR3 DNA is TGTGCCAGCAGCCCCCCCGGGACAGGGACTCAGCCCCAGCATTTT.

CDR3 DNA: TGTGCCAGTACCGTGACAGGGCAGGGTTCACCCCTCCACTTT. Its translation is CASTVTGQGSPLHF. The rearrangement uses TRBV19 and TRBJ1-6; the match to TRBD1 covers 7 bases. This CDR3 comprises 14 residues. Germline V gene data show CDR1 as LNHDA and CDR2 as SQIVND (reference sequence). Trimming took 7 bases from V and 9 from J; bases not matched to a gene: 9.

The chain joins TRBV6-1 to TRBJ1-2; D might be TRBD1 (6 bases). Germline V lookup: CDR1 MNHNS, CDR2 SASEGT. The CDR3 covers 15 residues. Trimming removed 1 base at V and 6 bases at J, with 15 bases between. The DNA for the CDR3 is TGTGCCAGCAGTGAAGAGGGCAGGGGATTAGATGGCTACACCTTC. This encodes CASSEEGRGLDGYTF.

This rearrangement joins TRBV11-2 to TRBJ2-7, with 9 bases fitting TRBD1. Germline lookup yields CDR1 SGHAT and CDR2 FQNNGV. This CDR3 comprises 17 residues. The junction had 12 bases not matched to a gene; V was cut back by 0 bases and J by 6 bases. For the CDR3, the DNA is TGTGCCAGCAGCTTAGATGGGCAGGACAGGGGCCAGGGCGAGCAGTACTTC. Its protein is CASSLDGQDRGQGEQYF.

V and J are TRBV28 and TRBJ2-7; perhaps TRBD2 as D (6 bases). CDR1 and CDR2 from the germline V gene are MDHEN and SYDVKM. The CDR3 covers 14 residues. V was pared by 2 bases and J by 9 bases, with 17 bases between. CDR3 DNA: TGTGCCAGCAGTTTACCTATGGGGGGAGCAGGGCAGTACTTC. Encoded protein: CASSLPMGGAGQYF.

The sample holds a few counts of this clone. Germline is not matched at one junction end, which may reflect a read error. The chain joins TRBV19 to TRBJ1-2, with 7 bases aligning to TRBD1. The V gene's germline CDR1 is LNHDA and CDR2 SQIVND (reference sequence). The CDR3 is 13 residues long. The CDR3 DNA is TGTGCCAGTAGTATATTCGAGGGACAGCCATTAAACTTC. Translating it yields CASSIFEGQPLNF.

J is TRBJ2-7 and V is TRBV6-5; 7 nucleotides match TRBD2. This CDR3 is 14 amino acids long. V shed 6 bases and J 5 bases; nucleotides not matched to a gene: 10. From germline, CDR1 is MNHEY and CDR2 SVGAGI. CDR3 bases: TGTGCCAGCAGAGGGAGCGGGGATGTGAACGAGCAGTACTTC. Protein: CASRGSGDVNEQYF.

This clone turned up a few times. The chain combines TRBV4-1 with TRBJ2-5, with 8 bases identical to TRBD1. This CDR3 region has 20 residues. Germline CDR1 is MGHRA and CDR2 is YSYEKL. V shed 1 base, J shed 0 bases, and the junction held 16 bases outside the gene matches. CDR3 sequence reads: CASSQVQGANPHMYQETQYF. For the CDR3, the DNA is TGCGCCAGCAGCCAAGTCCAGGGGGCGAACCCCCATATGTACCAAGAGACCCAGTACTTC.

This chain links TRBV4-2 with TRBJ1-6, with unresolved D. Germline V gene lookup returns CDR1 LGHNA and CDR2 YNFKEQ. The CDR3 is 15 amino acids. V lost 8 bases, J lost 14 bases, and 25 bases lay in between. CDR3: CASVKGSDLGGALHF. CDR3 bases: TGTGCCAGCGTCAAGGGAAGTGACCTAGGCGGGGCCCTCCACTTT.

The V call is TRBV19, the J call TRBJ1-4; D unclear. The ends were cut back, 2 bases at V and 7 bases at J, with 14 bases in the middle. Germline V CDR1 and CDR2: LNHDA, SQIVND (reference sequence). The CDR3 has 15 amino acids. DNA for the CDR3: TGTGCCAGTAGTATAACGGCGGGATTCGCTGAAAAACTGTTTTTT. Its protein is CASSITAGFAEKLFF.

The genes are TRBV9 and TRBJ1-1, with D possibly matching TRBD1 (5 bases). CDR1 SGDLS and CDR2 YYNGEE come from the germline V gene. Trimming cost V 3 bases and J 0 bases, with 24 bases left between them. The CDR3 covers 19 residues. CDR3 nucleotide sequence: TGTGCCAGCAGCGGACACCCCGGCTCGGGGGACCTGGTGAACACTGAAGCTTTCTTT. It specifies CASSGHPGSGDLVNTEAFF. The full variable domain, completed using reference TRBV9 and TRBJ1-1, is DSGVTQTPKHLITATGQRVTLRCSPRSGDLSVYWYQQSLDQGLQFLIQYYNGEERAKGNILERFSAQQFPDLHSELNLSSLELGDSALYFCASSGHPGSGDLVNTEAFFGQGTRLTVV.

This clone occurred a few times. The chain couples TRBV5-8 to TRBJ1-2; D possibly corresponds to TRBD1 (6 bases). CDR1 is SGHTS, CDR2 YDEGEE, per germline. CDR3 size: 14 residues. The V and J ends lost 4 bases and 2 bases respectively, with 12 bases between them. CDR3 in amino acids: CASSITGSNYGYTF. The CDR3 nucleotides read TGTGCCAGCAGCATTACAGGGTCGAACTATGGCTACACCTTC.

V usage is TRBV18 and J usage is TRBJ1-1; 10 bases map to TRBD1. V was clipped by 3 bases and J by 2 bases; unmatched bases: 3. The CDR3 extends over 15 amino acids. From germline, CDR1 is KGHSH and CDR2 LQKENI. In nucleotides, the CDR3 is TGTGCCAGCTCACCGACAGGGGGCTCCAACACTGAAGCTTTCTTT. Translation gives CASSPTGGSNTEAFF.

The chain joins TRBV6-5 to TRBJ2-3; 9 bases are shared with TRBD1. Germline CDR1 reads MNHEY; CDR2 reads SVGAGI. The CDR3 spans 16 residues. V shed 2 bases, J shed 4 bases, and the junction held 7 bases outside the gene matches. CDR3 in amino acids: CASSYKGQGFADTQYF. CDR3 DNA sequence: TGTGCCAGCAGTTACAAGGGACAGGGTTTCGCAGATACGCAGTATTTT.

V and J are TRBV29-1 and TRBJ1-1; 7 bases line up with TRBD1. Unmatched junction bases numbered 3, after V lost 4 bases and J lost 1 base. This CDR3 is built from 13 residues. Germline V gene lookup returns CDR1 SQVTM and CDR2 ANQGSEA. CDR3 protein: CSVGWTGNTEAFF. The CDR3, as DNA: TGCAGCGTTGGGTGGACAGGGAACACTGAAGCTTTCTTT.

CDR3 protein: CASSIGVGTEAFF. The DNA for the CDR3 is TGTGCCAGCAGCATAGGGGTTGGAACTGAAGCTTTCTTT. This sequence joins TRBV6-4 and TRBJ1-1; TRBD1 might be the D (5 bases). Trimming shortened V by 6 bases and J by 5 bases, and 13 bases separated the two germline ends. Germline assignment: CDR1 MRHNA and CDR2 SNTAGT. The CDR3 loop spans 13 amino acids.

Here the CDR3 reads CASERRETTYNEQFF. CDR3 DNA sequence: TGTGCCAGCGAGAGAAGAGAGACAACATACAATGAGCAGTTCTTC. This rearrangement joins TRBV6-6 to TRBJ2-1, with unresolved D. V lost 8 bases and J 4 bases, leaving 18 bases between the germline ends. The CDR3 is 15 amino acids. The germline CDR1 and CDR2 sequences are MNHNY and SVGAGI (reference sequence).

The V gene is TRBV3-1 (or the pseudogene TRBV3-2), the J gene TRBJ1-5, with a tentative D call TRBD1 (5 bases). The V end was cut by 2 bases, the J end by 3 bases, with 20 bases between. The CDR3 extends over 18 amino acids. Germline loops: CDR1 LGHDT, CDR2 YNNKEL (reference sequence). Here the CDR3 reads CASSQRYPRGGVNQPQHF. CDR3 coding DNA: TGTGCCAGCAGCCAACGATACCCTAGGGGAGGGGTCAATCAGCCCCAGCATTTT.

This chain links TRBV4-1 with TRBJ1-5, with D hard to call. V was clipped by 0 bases and J by 2 bases, with 11 bases between them. CDR1 is MGHRA, CDR2 YSYEKL, per germline. CDR3 length equals 16 residues. CDR3 DNA sequence: TGCGCCAGCAGCCAAGATGAGGGAAGCGGCAATCAGCCCCAGCATTTT. Protein product: CASSQDEGSGNQPQHF.

This rearrangement joins TRBV11-1 to TRBJ1-5; no definite D call. CDR3 length: 11 residues. The V gene's germline CDR1 is SGHAT and CDR2 FQDESV (reference sequence). V lost 1 base, J lost 8 bases, and 3 bases lay in between. In DNA, the CDR3 is TGTGCCAGCAGCTTAGGTAAGCCCCAGCATTTT. It translates to CASSLGKPQHF.

The chain carries TRBV12-3 or TRBV12-4 and TRBJ1-2; TRBD1 agrees at 10 bases. This CDR3 contains 13 residues. J lost 8 bases, V lost 6 bases, and 6 bases had no gene match. CDR3 in DNA: TGTGCCAGCAGCCTGACAGGGGGCGCGGGCTACACCTTC. Protein: CASSLTGGAGYTF.